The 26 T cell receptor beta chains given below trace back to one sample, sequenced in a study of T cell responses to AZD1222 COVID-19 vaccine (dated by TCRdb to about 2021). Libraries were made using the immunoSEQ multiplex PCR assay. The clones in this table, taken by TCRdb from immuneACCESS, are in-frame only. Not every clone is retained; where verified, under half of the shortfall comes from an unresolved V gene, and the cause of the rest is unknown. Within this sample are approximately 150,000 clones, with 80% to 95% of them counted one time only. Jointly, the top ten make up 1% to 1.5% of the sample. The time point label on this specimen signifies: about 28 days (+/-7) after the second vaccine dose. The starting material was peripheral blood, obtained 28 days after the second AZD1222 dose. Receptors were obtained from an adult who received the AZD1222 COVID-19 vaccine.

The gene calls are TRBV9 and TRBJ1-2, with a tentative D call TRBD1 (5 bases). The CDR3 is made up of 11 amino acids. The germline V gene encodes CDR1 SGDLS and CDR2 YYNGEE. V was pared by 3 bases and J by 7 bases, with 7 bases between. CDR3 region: CASSGGGGYTF. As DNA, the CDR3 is TGTGCCAGCAGCGGGGGCGGTGGCTACACCTTC.

This CDR3 reads CASLLAGARSYEQYF. The CDR3 DNA reads TGTGCCAGTCTCCTAGCGGGAGCACGGTCCTACGAGCAGTACTTC. The rearrangement links TRBV5-8 to TRBJ2-7; 10 nucleotides align to TRBD2. The germline V gene encodes CDR1 SGHTS and CDR2 YDEGEE. The CDR3 length is 15 residues. With 8 bases clipped from V and 1 base from J, the junction kept 9 bases outside the gene matches.

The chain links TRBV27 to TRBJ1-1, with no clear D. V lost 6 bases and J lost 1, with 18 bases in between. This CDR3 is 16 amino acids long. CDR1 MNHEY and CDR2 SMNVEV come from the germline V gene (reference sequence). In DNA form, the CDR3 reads TGTGCCAGCAGCGGCTATAGAGGGTCACAGAACACTGAAGCTTTCTTT. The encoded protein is CASSGYRGSQNTEAFF.

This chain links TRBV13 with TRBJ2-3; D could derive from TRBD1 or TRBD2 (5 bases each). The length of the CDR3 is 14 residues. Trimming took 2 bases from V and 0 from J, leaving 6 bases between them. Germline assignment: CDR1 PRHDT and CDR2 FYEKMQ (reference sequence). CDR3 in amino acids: CASSLWGSTDTQYF. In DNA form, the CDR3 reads TGTGCCAGCAGCTTATGGGGGAGCACAGATACGCAGTATTTT. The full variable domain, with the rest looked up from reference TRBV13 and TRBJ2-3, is AAGVIQSPRHLIKEKRETATLKCYPIPRHDTVYWYQQGPGQDPQFLISFYEKMQSDKGSIPDRFSAQQFSDYHSELNMSSLELGDSALYFCASSLWGSTDTQYFGPGTRLTVL.

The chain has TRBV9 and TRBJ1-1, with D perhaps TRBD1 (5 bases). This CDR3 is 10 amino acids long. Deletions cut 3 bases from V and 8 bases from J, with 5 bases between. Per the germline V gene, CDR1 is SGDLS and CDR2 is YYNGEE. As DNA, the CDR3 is TGTGCCAGCAGCGGGGACGAAGCTTTCTTT. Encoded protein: CASSGDEAFF.

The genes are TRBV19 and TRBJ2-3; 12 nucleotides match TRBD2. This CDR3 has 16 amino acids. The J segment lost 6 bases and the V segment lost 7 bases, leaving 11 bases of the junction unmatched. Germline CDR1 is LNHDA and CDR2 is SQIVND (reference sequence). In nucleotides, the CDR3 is TGTGCCAGTAAGGTACTAGCGGGGGGCGGCGGGGATACGCAGTATTTT. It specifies CASKVLAGGGGDTQYF.

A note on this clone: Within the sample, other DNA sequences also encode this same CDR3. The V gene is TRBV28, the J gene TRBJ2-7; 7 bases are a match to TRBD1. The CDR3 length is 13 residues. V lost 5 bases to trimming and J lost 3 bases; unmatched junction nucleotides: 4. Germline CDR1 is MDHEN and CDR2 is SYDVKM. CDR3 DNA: TGTGCCAGCAGTCCGGGACAGAGCTACGAGCAGTACTTC. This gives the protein CASSPGQSYEQYF.

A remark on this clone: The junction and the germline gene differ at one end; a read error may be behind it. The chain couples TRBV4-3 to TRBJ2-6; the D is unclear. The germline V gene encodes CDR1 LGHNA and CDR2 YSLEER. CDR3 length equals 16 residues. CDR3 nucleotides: TGCGCCAGCAGCCAAGAAGTCCTATCTGGGACCAACGTCCTGACTTTC. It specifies CASSQEVLSGTNVLTF.

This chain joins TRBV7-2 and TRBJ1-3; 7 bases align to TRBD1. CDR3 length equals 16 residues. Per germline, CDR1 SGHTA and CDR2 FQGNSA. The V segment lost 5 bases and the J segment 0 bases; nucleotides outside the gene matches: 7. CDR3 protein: CASSAGTADSGNTIYF. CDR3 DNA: TGTGCCAGCAGCGCCGGGACAGCTGACTCTGGAAACACCATATATTTT.

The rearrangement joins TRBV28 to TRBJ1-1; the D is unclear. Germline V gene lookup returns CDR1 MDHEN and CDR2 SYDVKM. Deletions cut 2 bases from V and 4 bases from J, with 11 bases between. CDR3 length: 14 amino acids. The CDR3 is CASSLEGSSTEAFF. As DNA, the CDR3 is TGTGCCAGCAGTTTAGAGGGAAGTAGCACTGAAGCTTTCTTT.

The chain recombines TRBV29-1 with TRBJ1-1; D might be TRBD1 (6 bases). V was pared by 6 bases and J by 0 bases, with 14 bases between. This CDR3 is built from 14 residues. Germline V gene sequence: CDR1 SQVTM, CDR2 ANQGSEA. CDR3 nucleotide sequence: TGCAGCGTCCGGCGGACAGTAATGAACACTGAAGCTTTCTTT. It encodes CSVRRTVMNTEAFF.

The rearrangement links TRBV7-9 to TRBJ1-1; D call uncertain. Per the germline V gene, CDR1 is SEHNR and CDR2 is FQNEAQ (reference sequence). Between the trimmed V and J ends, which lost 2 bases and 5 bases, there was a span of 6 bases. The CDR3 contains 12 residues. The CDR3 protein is CASSLFSTEAFF. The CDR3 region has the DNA TGTGCCAGCAGCTTATTCAGTACTGAAGCTTTCTTT.

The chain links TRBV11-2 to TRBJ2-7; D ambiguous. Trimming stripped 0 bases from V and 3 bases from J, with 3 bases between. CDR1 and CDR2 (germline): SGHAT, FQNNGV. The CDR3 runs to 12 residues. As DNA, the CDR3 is TGTGCCAGCAGCTTAGAATACTACGAGCAGTACTTC. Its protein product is CASSLEYYEQYF.

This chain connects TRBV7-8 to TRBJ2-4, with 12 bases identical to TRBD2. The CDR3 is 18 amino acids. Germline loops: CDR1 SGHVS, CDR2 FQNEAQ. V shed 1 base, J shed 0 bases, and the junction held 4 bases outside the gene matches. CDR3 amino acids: CASSLVASGGAAKNIQYF. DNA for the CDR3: TGTGCCAGCAGCTTAGTGGCTAGCGGGGGGGCAGCCAAAAACATTCAGTACTTC.

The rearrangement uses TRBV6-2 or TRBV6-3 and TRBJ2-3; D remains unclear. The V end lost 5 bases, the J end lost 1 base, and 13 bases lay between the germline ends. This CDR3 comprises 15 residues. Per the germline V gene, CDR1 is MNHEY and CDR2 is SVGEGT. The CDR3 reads CASSPQKARTDTQYF. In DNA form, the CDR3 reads TGTGCCAGCAGTCCCCAAAAAGCTCGCACAGATACGCAGTATTTT.

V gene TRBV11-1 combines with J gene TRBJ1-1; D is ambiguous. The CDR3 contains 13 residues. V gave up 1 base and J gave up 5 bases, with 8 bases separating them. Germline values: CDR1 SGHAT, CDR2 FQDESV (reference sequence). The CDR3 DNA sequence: TGTGCCAGCAGCTTAGGAAAGAGAACTGAAGCTTTCTTT. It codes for CASSLGKRTEAFF.

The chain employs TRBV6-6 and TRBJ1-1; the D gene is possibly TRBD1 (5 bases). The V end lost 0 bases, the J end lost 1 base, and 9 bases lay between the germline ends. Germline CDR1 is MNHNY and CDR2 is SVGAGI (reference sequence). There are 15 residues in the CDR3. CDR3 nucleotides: TGTGCCAGCAGTTACTCGACAGCCCGGAACACTGAAGCTTTCTTT. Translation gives CASSYSTARNTEAFF.

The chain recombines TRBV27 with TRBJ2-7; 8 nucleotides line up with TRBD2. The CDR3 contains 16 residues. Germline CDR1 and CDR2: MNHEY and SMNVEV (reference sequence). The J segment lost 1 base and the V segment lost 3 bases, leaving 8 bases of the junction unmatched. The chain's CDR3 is CASSFSAGTRSYEQYF. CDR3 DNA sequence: TGTGCCAGCAGTTTCTCTGCCGGGACTAGATCCTACGAGCAGTACTTC.

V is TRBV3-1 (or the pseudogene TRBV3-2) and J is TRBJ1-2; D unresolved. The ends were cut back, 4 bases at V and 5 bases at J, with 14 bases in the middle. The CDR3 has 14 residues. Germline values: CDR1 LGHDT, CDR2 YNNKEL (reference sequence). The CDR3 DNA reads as TGTGCCAGCAGCCCTACCGGCGGGGTGTATGGCTACACCTTC. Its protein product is CASSPTGGVYGYTF.

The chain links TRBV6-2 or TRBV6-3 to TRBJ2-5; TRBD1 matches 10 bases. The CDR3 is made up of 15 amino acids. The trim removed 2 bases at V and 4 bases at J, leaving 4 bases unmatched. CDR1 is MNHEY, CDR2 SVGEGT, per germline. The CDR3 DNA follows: TGTGCCAGCAGTTACCGGGACAGGGGAGGAGAGACCCAGTACTTC. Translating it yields CASSYRDRGGETQYF.

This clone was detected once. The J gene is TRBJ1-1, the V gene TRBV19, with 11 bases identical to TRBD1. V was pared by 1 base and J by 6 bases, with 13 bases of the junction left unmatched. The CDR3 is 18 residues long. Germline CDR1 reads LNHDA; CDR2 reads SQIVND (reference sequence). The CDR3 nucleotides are TGTGCCAGTAGTATAGCCCCCGGGACAGGGGGTTCCCAATCTGAAGCTTTCTTT. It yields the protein CASSIAPGTGGSQSEAFF. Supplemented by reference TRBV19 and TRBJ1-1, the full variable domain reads DGGITQSPKYLFRKEGQNVTLSCEQNLNHDAMYWYRQDPGQGLRLIYYSQIVNDFQKGDIAEGYSVSREKKESFPLTVTSAQKNPTAFYLCASSIAPGTGGSQSEAFFGQGTRLTVV.

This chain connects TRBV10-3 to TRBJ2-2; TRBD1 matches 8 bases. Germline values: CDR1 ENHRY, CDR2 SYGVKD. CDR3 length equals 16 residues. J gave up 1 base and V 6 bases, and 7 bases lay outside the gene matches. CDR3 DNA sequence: TGTGCCATCAGCGAGACCGGGACAGGGAACACCGGGGAGCTGTTTTTT. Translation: CAISETGTGNTGELFF.

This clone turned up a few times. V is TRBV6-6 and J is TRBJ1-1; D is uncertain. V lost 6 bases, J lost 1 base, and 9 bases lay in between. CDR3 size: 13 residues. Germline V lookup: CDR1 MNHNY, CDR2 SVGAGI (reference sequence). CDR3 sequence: CASRRTENTEAFF. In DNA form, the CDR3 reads TGTGCCAGCAGGCGGACGGAGAACACTGAAGCTTTCTTT.

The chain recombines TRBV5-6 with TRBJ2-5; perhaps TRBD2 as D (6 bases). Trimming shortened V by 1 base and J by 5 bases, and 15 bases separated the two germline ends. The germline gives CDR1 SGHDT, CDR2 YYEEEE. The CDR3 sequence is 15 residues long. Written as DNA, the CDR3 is TGTGCCAGCAGCTTGAGACTAGGGGTGGCGGAGACCCAGTACTTC. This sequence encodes CASSLRLGVAETQYF.

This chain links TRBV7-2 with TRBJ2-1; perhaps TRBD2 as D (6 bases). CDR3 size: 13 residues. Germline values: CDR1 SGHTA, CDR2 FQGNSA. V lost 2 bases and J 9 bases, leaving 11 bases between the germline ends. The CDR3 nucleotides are TGTGCCAGCAGCTTAAATCGGGGGAGTGAGCAGTTCTTC. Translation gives CASSLNRGSEQFF.

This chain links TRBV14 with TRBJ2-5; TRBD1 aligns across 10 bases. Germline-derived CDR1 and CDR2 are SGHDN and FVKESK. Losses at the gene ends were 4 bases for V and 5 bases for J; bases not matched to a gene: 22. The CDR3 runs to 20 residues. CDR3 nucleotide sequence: TGTGCCAGCAGCCTTATAACCGGGACAGGGGTGGATCGGCCCCAGGAGACCCAGTACTTC. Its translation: CASSLITGTGVDRPQETQYF.